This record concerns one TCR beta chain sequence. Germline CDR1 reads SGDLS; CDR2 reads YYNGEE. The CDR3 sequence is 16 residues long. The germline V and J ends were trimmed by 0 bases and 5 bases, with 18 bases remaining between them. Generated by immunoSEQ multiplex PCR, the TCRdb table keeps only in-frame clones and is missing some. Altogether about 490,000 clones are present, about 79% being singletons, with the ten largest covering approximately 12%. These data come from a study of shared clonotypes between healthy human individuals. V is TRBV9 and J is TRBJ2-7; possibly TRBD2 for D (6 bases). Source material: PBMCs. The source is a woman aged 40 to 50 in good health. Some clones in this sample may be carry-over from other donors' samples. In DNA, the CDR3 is TGTGCCAGCAGCGTAGGGGATCGGAGCCGGGGGAACGAGCAGTACTTC. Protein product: CASSVGDRSRGNEQYF.